A single sample is the source of the 26 T cell receptor beta chains below, sequenced in a study of CD8 T cells in ankylosing spondylitis. Study results and limitations: A TCR beta motif of fewer than 10 highly homologous variants seemed to mark ankylosing spondylitis blood.

TCRdb fed the 5' RACE reads into MiXCR, producing one record per CDR3 protein. The sample shows approximately 440,000 distinct CDR3 sequences, 17% of them seen only once. Antigens for these TCRs are unknown. Specimen: blood, either unsorted or a sorted T cell fraction (not recorded which). The receptor source for this set is a male donor with ankylosing spondylitis.

The chain links TRBV3-1 to TRBJ1-1; a weak D match, TRBD1 (5 bases). This CDR3 has 14 amino acids. Germline V gene lookup returns CDR1 LGHDT and CDR2 YNNKEL (reference sequence). Between the trimmed V and J ends, which lost 4 bases and 3 bases, there was a span of 12 bases. The CDR3 is CASSPGRQDTEAFF. As DNA, the CDR3 is TGTGCCAGCAGCCCGGGGCGGCAGGACACTGAAGCTTTCTTT.

The gene calls are TRBV28 and TRBJ2-7; a weak D match, TRBD2 (6 bases). Germline CDR1 MDHEN, CDR2 SYDVKM. Trimming stripped 2 bases from V and 6 bases from J, with 14 bases between. CDR3 length: 14 amino acids. The CDR3 DNA reads TGTGCCAGCAGTTTAATAGGTCTAGCGAGCGAGCAGTACTTC. Translating it yields CASSLIGLASEQYF.

This clonotype has ten or more counts. The chain combines TRBV7-9 with TRBJ2-7; 7 bases are shared with TRBD1. Germline loops: CDR1 SEHNR, CDR2 FQNEAQ (reference sequence). This CDR3 contains 13 residues. V lost 7 bases and J lost 4; bases outside the gene matches: 7. CDR3 DNA: TGTGCCAGCACCGACAGGGATATTTACGAGCAGTACTTC. It is translated as CASTDRDIYEQYF. Based on the CDR3 plus reference TRBV7-9 and TRBJ2-7, the full variable domain is DTGVSQNPRHKITKRGQNVTFRCDPISEHNRLYWYRQTLGQGPEFLTYFQNEAQLEKSRLLSDRFSAERPKGSFSTLEIQRTEQGDSAMYLCASTDRDIYEQYFGPGTRLTVT.

This clonotype was recorded a few times. J is TRBJ2-7 and V is TRBV7-2; D uncertain. CDR1 SGHTA and CDR2 FQGNSA come from the germline V gene. V shed 2 bases and J shed 6 bases, with 11 bases lying between them. The CDR3 runs to 13 residues. CDR3 bases: TGTGCCAGCAGCTTACGTTTGGAGACCGAGCAGTACTTC. Amino acids: CASSLRLETEQYF.

This clonotype has only a few counts. The chain employs TRBV9 and TRBJ2-1; possible D gene TRBD1, 5 bases. CDR1 and CDR2 (germline): SGDLS, YYNGEE. V lost 0 bases to trimming and J lost 8 bases, with 18 bases between them. The CDR3 is 16 residues long. The CDR3 loop is CASSVGPRAGYDEQFF. The CDR3 bases are TGTGCCAGCAGCGTAGGCCCCCGCGCAGGGTACGATGAGCAGTTCTTC.

The chain has TRBV18 and TRBJ2-2, with D possibly matching TRBD1 (5 bases). The germline V and J ends were trimmed by 4 bases and 1 base, with 10 bases remaining between them. The germline V gene encodes CDR1 KGHSH and CDR2 LQKENI. The CDR3 loop spans 15 amino acids. In DNA form, the CDR3 reads TGTGCCAGCTCACTAGACAGCCTGAACACCGGGGAGCTGTTTTTT. Translating gives CASSLDSLNTGELFF.

This clonotype showed up just a few times. Germline is not matched at one junction end, which may reflect a read error. The chain combines TRBV5-1 with TRBJ1-2; unclear D gene. Germline CDR1 reads SGHRS; CDR2 reads YFSETQ. CDR3 length: 16 residues. The CDR3 DNA reads as TGCGCCAGCCGCTTGCCCCGGACCTTTGATAACTATGGCTACACCTTC. Protein: CASRLPRTFDNYGYTF.

The rearrangement joins TRBV5-1 to TRBJ2-3, with 7 positions matching TRBD1. The CDR3 length is 15 residues. CDR1 and CDR2 (germline): SGHRS, YFSETQ. V gave up 3 bases and J gave up 1 base; unmatched junction bases: 5. The CDR3 nucleotides are TGCGCCAGCAGCTCCGGGACAGAAGGCACAGATACGCAGTATTTT. It yields the protein CASSSGTEGTDTQYF. The full variable domain, rest sourced from reference TRBV5-1 and TRBJ2-3, is KAGVTQTPRYLIKTRGQQVTLSCSPISGHRSVSWYQQTPGQGLQFLFEYFSETQRNKGNFPGRFSGRQFSNSRSEMNVSTLELGDSALYLCASSSGTEGTDTQYFGPGTRLTVL.

The gene calls are TRBV5-1 and TRBJ1-2; TRBD1 aligns across 7 bases. Trimming at V came to 0 bases and at J to 2 bases, leaving 4 bases not matched to a gene. Germline lookup yields CDR1 SGHRS and CDR2 YFSETQ. This CDR3 is 15 amino acids long. The CDR3 nucleotides read TGCGCCAGCAGCTTGGGACAGGGCTACAACTATGGCTACACCTTC. It yields the protein CASSLGQGYNYGYTF.

In this sample, this clonotype turned up once. The chain combines TRBV20-1 with TRBJ1-1; 7 bases map to TRBD1. Germline trimming cut 6 bases from V and 1 base from J; bases unmatched to any gene: 8. CDR1 and CDR2 (germline): DFQATT, SNEGSKA (reference sequence). The CDR3 covers 14 residues. Here the CDR3 reads CSAGGRRANTEAFF. CDR3 in DNA: TGCAGTGCAGGGGGCCGGCGGGCGAACACTGAAGCTTTCTTT.

The chain couples TRBV20-1 to TRBJ2-3; 9 bases fit TRBD2. The V gene end was trimmed by 1 base and the J gene end by 6 bases; junction bases not matched to a gene: 8. CDR1 DFQATT and CDR2 SNEGSKA come from the germline V gene (reference sequence). This CDR3 contains 15 residues. CDR3 loop: CSARVGGRALDTQYF. The CDR3 DNA sequence: TGCAGTGCTAGAGTTGGCGGGAGGGCCTTGGATACGCAGTATTTT.

This chain connects TRBV20-1 to TRBJ2-3, with D maybe TRBD2 (5 bases). The length of the CDR3 is 15 residues. Looked up from germline, CDR1 is DFQATT and CDR2 is SNEGSKA (reference sequence). V lost 6 bases and J 1 base, leaving 17 bases between the germline ends. Here the CDR3 DNA reads TGCAGTGCCACCCTGGCCCGGGGTGGCACAGATACGCAGTATTTT. Amino acid sequence: CSATLARGGTDTQYF.

V is TRBV9 and J is TRBJ1-1, with unresolved D. In germline, CDR1 is SGDLS, CDR2 YYNGEE. The CDR3 has 14 amino acids. Trimming removed 3 bases from V and 1 base from J, with 10 bases in between. The CDR3 DNA reads as TGTGCCAGCAGCGCATTAGGGAAGAACACTGAAGCTTTCTTT. Protein product: CASSALGKNTEAFF.

This chain's CDR3 is CASTRGVASGEETQYF. In DNA, the CDR3 is TGCGCCAGCACCCGCGGGGTAGCTAGCGGGGAAGAGACCCAGTACTTC. V gene TRBV5-1 combines with J gene TRBJ2-5, with 9 nucleotides matching TRBD2. CDR1 SGHRS and CDR2 YFSETQ come from the germline V gene. With V trimmed by 6 bases and J by 3 bases, 12 bases remained unmatched. This CDR3 is 16 amino acids long.

This clonotype was found a few times. This chain joins TRBV7-9 and TRBJ2-6; possibly TRBD2 for D (6 bases). Trimming removed 2 bases at V and 0 bases at J, with 11 bases between. Germline V gene lookup returns CDR1 SEHNR and CDR2 FQNEAQ (reference sequence). The CDR3 sequence is 17 residues long. In nucleotides, the CDR3 is TGTGCCAGCAGCTTATGGAGGGGCGACTCTGGGGCCAACGTCCTGACTTTC. This sequence encodes CASSLWRGDSGANVLTF.

This chain links TRBV7-2 with TRBJ2-7; tentatively, D is TRBD2 (6 bases). The CDR3 is 13 amino acids. V was clipped by 1 base and J by 6 bases, with 10 bases between them. CDR1 and CDR2 from the germline V gene are SGHTA and FQGNSA. The CDR3 sequence: CASSLVGLGEQYF. The CDR3 DNA follows: TGTGCCAGCAGCTTAGTGGGACTTGGCGAGCAGTACTTC.

The gene calls are TRBV20-1 and TRBJ2-2, with TRBD2 matching over 9 bases. Germline V gene sequence: CDR1 DFQATT, CDR2 SNEGSKA (reference sequence). The CDR3 contains 16 residues. The V gene end was trimmed by 0 bases and the J gene end by 7 bases; junction bases not matched to a gene: 9. CDR3 coding DNA: TGCAGTGCTAGAGATAGCAGCGGGAGGAGCATCGGGGAGCTGTTTTTT. As protein: CSARDSSGRSIGELFF.

V and J are TRBV30 and TRBJ1-1, with D possibly TRBD1 on 6 matching bases. Germline lookup yields CDR1 GTSNPN and CDR2 SVGIG (reference sequence). The CDR3 spans 12 residues. Trimming took 0 bases from V and 7 from J, leaving 9 bases between them. CDR3 loop: CAWSVQGGEAFF. In DNA, the CDR3 is TGTGCCTGGAGTGTACAGGGAGGTGAAGCTTTCTTT.

J is TRBJ2-5 and V is TRBV4-1; D might be TRBD2 (6 bases). The CDR3 contains 16 residues. V lost 6 bases to trimming and J lost 4 bases, with 21 bases between them. The germline gives CDR1 MGHRA, CDR2 YSYEKL. The CDR3 DNA sequence: TGCGCCAGCAGTGCCCCGGGAAGGAGGGTAGGAGAGACCCAGTACTTC. It codes for CASSAPGRRVGETQYF.

About this clonotype: A much larger clone is a single base away; this may be a read error. The chain joins TRBV12-3 or TRBV12-4 to TRBJ2-6; D not resolved. V was cut by 5 bases and J by 1 base, with 12 bases left in between. This CDR3 comprises 16 residues. The CDR3 DNA reads as TGTGCCAGCAGTCCTTCGATGTCTTCTGGGGCCAACGTCCTGACTTTC. Protein product: CASSPSMSSGANVLTF.

This chain connects TRBV5-1 to TRBJ1-5; D is ambiguous. Germline CDR1 SGHRS, CDR2 YFSETQ. The CDR3 length is 13 residues. V gave up 0 bases and J gave up 7 bases, with 8 bases separating them. Written as DNA, the CDR3 is TGCGCCAGCAGCTTGGCAGGCTCCCAGCCCCAGCATTTT. Translation: CASSLAGSQPQHF.

This clonotype was seen many times. The rearrangement joins TRBV20-1 to TRBJ1-1; tentatively, D is TRBD1 (5 bases). CDR1 is DFQATT and CDR2 is SNEGSKA in the germline V gene (reference sequence). The CDR3 runs to 12 residues. V was cut by 5 bases and J by 2 bases, with 9 bases left in between. The DNA for the CDR3 is TGCAGTGCTCCCCGGGGCAACACTGAAGCTTTCTTT. It translates to CSAPRGNTEAFF.

This clonotype was seen a handful of times. The V and J genes are TRBV6-6 and TRBJ2-1, with unresolved D. CDR1 and CDR2 from the germline V gene are MNHNY and SVGAGI (reference sequence). V gave up 4 bases and J gave up 11 bases, with 9 bases separating them. The CDR3 spans 11 residues. The CDR3 DNA sequence: TGTGCCAGCAGTTCCGCGCGCCAGCAGTTCTTC. Its translation is CASSSARQQFF.

The rearrangement uses TRBV6-5 and TRBJ1-1; TRBD1 is a possible D gene (5 bases). CDR1 MNHEY and CDR2 SVGAGI come from the germline V gene. V shed 6 bases and J shed 6 bases, with 17 bases lying between them. CDR3 length equals 14 residues. CDR3 residues: CASSNSMGQPEAFF. The DNA for the CDR3 is TGTGCCAGCAGCAACTCCATGGGGCAGCCTGAAGCTTTCTTT.

The chain couples TRBV5-8 to TRBJ1-5; D is perhaps TRBD1 (5 bases). The CDR3 runs 15 residues. Trimming pared 6 bases from V and 2 bases from J, leaving 15 bases between. Germline V CDR1 and CDR2: SGHTS, YDEGEE. CDR3 region: CASIPGNIGNQPQHF. DNA of the CDR3: TGTGCCAGCATCCCAGGGAACATTGGCAATCAGCCCCAGCATTTT.

This clonotype appeared a few times. The chain links TRBV2 to TRBJ2-2; 7 bases map to TRBD1. V was clipped by 6 bases and J by 2 bases; unmatched bases: 6. The CDR3 consists of 15 residues. CDR1 SNHLY and CDR2 FYNNEI come from the germline V gene. The CDR3 DNA reads as TGTGCCAGCAGGCCCGGGACAGTTAACACCGGGGAGCTGTTTTTT. Amino acid sequence: CASRPGTVNTGELFF.